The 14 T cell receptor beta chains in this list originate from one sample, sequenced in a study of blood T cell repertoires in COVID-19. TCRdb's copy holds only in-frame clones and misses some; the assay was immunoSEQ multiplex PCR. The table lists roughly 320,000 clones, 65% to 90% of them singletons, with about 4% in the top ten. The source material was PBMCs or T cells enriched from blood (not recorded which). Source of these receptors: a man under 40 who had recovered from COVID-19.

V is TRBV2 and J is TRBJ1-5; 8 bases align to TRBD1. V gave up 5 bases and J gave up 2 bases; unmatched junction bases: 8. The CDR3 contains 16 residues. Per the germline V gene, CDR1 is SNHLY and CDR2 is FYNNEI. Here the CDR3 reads CASSSGQGRRNQPQHF. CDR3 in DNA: TGTGCCAGCAGTTCCGGACAGGGAAGGCGCAATCAGCCCCAGCATTTT.

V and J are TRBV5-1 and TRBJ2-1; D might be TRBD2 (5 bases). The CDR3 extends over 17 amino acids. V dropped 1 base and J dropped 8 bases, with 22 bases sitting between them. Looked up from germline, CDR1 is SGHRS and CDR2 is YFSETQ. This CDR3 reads CASSLYGESPPGDEQFF. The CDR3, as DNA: TGCGCCAGCAGCTTGTACGGGGAGTCTCCCCCTGGGGATGAGCAGTTCTTC. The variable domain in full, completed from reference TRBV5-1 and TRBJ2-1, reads KAGVTQTPRYLIKTRGQQVTLSCSPISGHRSVSWYQQTPGQGLQFLFEYFSETQRNKGNFPGRFSGRQFSNSRSEMNVSTLELGDSALYLCASSLYGESPPGDEQFFGPGTRLTVL.

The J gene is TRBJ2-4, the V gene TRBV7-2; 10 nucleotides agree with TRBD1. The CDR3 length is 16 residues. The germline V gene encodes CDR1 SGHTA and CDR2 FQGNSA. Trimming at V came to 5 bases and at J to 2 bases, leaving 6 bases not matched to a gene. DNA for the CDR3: TGTGCCAGCAGCCTTAGACAGGGGGCGACCAAAAACATTCAGTACTTC. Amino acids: CASSLRQGATKNIQYF. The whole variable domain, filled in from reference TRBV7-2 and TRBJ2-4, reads GAGVSQSPSNKVTEKGKDVELRCDPISGHTALYWYRQSLGQGLEFLIYFQGNSAPDKSGLPSDRFSAERTGGSVSTLTIQRTQQEDSAVYLCASSLRQGATKNIQYFGAGTRLSVL.

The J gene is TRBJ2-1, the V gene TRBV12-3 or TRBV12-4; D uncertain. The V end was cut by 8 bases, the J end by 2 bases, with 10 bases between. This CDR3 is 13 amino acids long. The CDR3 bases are TGTGCCAGCGTCCAACGGGCCTACAATGAGCAGTTCTTC. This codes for CASVQRAYNEQFF.

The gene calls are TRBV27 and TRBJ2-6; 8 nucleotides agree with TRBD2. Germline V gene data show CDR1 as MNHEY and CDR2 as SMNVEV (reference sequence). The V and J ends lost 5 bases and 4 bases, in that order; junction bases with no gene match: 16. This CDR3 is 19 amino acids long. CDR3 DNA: TGTGCCAGCAGTCCTCGGGAGGGGAGGTCTTTTGCAGGGGCCAACGTCCTGACTTTC. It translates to CASSPREGRSFAGANVLTF.

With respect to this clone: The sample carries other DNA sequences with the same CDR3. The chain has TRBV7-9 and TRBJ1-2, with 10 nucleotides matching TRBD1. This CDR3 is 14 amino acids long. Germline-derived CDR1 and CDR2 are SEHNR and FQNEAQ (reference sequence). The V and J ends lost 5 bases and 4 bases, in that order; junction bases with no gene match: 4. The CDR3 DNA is TGTGCCAGCAGCCCGGGACAGGGGATCTATGGCTACACCTTC. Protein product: CASSPGQGIYGYTF.

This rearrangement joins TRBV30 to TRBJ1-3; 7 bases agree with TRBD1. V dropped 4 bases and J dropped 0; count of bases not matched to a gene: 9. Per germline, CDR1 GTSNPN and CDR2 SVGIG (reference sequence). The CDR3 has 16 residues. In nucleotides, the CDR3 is TGTGCCTGGACCCGACAGGGTCGTTTCTCTGGAAACACCATATATTTT. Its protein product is CAWTRQGRFSGNTIYF.

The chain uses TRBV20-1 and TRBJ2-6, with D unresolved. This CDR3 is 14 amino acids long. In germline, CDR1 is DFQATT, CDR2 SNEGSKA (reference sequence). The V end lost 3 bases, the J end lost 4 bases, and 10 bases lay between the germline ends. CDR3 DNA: TGCAGTGCTAGTAATGCGGCCGGGGCCAACGTCCTGACTTTC. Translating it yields CSASNAAGANVLTF.

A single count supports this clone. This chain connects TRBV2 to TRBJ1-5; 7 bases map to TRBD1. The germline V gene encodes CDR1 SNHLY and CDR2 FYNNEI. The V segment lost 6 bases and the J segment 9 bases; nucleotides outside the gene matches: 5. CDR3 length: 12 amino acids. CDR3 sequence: CASREGQSPQHF. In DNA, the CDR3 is TGTGCCAGCAGAGAGGGACAGTCGCCCCAGCATTTT.

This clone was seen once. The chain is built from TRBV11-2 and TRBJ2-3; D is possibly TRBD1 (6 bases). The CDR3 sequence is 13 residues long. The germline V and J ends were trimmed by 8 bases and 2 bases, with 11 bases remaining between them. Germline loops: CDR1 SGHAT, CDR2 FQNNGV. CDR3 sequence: CASGRGPTDTQYF. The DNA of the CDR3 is TGTGCCAGCGGCAGGGGTCCCACAGATACGCAGTATTTT.

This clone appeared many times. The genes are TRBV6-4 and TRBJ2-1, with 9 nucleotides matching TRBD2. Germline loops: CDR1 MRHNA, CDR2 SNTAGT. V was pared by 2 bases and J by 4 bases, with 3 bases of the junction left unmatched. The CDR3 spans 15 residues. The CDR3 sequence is CASSDETSGYNEQFF. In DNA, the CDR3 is TGTGCCAGCAGTGACGAGACTAGCGGTTACAATGAGCAGTTCTTC.

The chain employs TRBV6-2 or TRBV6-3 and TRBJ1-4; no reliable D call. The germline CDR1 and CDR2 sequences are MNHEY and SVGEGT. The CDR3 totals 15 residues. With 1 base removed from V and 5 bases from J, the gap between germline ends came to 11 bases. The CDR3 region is CASSYFLGGNEKLFF. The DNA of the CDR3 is TGTGCCAGCAGTTACTTTCTGGGCGGGAATGAAAAACTGTTTTTT.

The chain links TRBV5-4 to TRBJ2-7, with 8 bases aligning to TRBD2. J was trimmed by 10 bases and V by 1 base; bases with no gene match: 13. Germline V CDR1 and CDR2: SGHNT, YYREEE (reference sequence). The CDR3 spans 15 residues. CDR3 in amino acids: CASSLSGSNAKSQYF. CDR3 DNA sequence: TGTGCCAGCAGCTTGAGCGGGAGTAACGCCAAAAGTCAGTACTTC.

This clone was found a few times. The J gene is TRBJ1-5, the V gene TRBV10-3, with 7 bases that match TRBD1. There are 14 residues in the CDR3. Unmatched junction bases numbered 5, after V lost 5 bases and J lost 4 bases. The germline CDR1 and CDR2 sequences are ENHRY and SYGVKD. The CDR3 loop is CAISTQGRNQPQHF. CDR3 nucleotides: TGTGCCATCAGTACACAGGGGAGAAATCAGCCCCAGCATTTT.